This TCR beta chain was recorded in a study of T cell changes during pregnancy in multiple sclerosis. Measured with immunoSEQ multiplex PCR; TCRdb has only the in-frame clones, and not every one. The sample contains around 32,000 clones, roughly 87% of which appear only once. This specimen was CD8+ T cells from peripheral blood mononuclear cells, taken in the third trimester of pregnancy. The TCR sequence derives from a female donor with multiple sclerosis, enrolled in a pregnancy study.

CDR3 bases: TGCAGCGCCAGGGACAGCGGTAACTATGGCTACACCTTC. Its translation is CSARDSGNYGYTF. The chain couples TRBV29-1 to TRBJ1-2, with 7 bases identical to TRBD1. The trim removed 7 bases at V and 1 base at J, leaving 6 bases unmatched. Germline CDR1 is SQVTM and CDR2 is ANQGSEA. The CDR3 length is 13 residues.